This TCR beta chain was identified during a study of blood T cell repertoires in COVID-19. Overall study: Donors in the United States, Italy and Spain gave samples during acute or convalescent COVID-19.

Original handling: Researchers report that nucleated cell counts were estimated from reference gene primer amplification. TCRdb's copy holds only in-frame clones and misses some; the assay was immunoSEQ multiplex PCR. From that table come the V and J calls and clone size; the DNA was used to work out D and trimming. The sample includes about 250,000 clones, nearly 90% seen only once; the top ten take 4.6%. The CDR3 consists of 13 residues. Per germline, CDR1 GTSNPN and CDR2 SVGIG (reference sequence). The V end was cut by 3 bases, the J end by 3 bases, with 11 bases between. This clonotype was sampled from a woman in her forties who had recovered from COVID-19. The chain links TRBV30 to TRBJ1-1, with D possibly matching TRBD1 (5 bases). The sample comprised peripheral blood. The CDR3 DNA follows: TGTGCCTGGAGGCCTAGGGGTGACACTGAAGCTTTCTTT. Translating gives CAWRPRGDTEAFF. Complete variable domain (other parts from reference TRBV30 and TRBJ1-1): SQTIHQWPATLVQPVGSPLSLECTVEGTSNPNLYWYRQAAGRGLQLLFYSVGIGQISSEVPQNLSASRPQDRQFILSSKKLLLSDSGFYLCAWRPRGDTEAFFGQGTRLTVV.